There are a few counts of the clone carrying this T cell receptor (beta chain). Its target is not known. The data derive from a study of T cells after yellow fever vaccination. About the research overall: Some fractions had low cell numbers, and these were prepared with SMART-Seq v4 Ultra Low Input.

Study-wide points: The booster response re-showed most primary clones: 96% CD4, 88% CD8.

TCRdb reprocessed the 5' RACE reads with MiXCR, giving one entry per CDR3 protein. Among about 330,000 distinct CDR3 sequences listed, 6.8% were seen once. This clonotype originated in a man younger than 35 who received the YFV17D yellow fever vaccine. Sequenced here: PBMCs, sampled 45 days after the first yellow fever vaccination.

The chain's CDR3 is CASSLLAGGLGTDTQYF. The CDR3 DNA follows: TGTGCCAGCAGTCTCCTAGCGGGGGGGTTGGGCACAGATACGCAGTATTTT. This rearrangement joins TRBV5-4 to TRBJ2-3; TRBD2 aligns across 12 bases. The CDR3 contains 17 residues. The V and J ends lost 5 bases and 1 base, in that order; junction bases with no gene match: 8. Germline CDR1 SGHNT, CDR2 YYREEE (reference sequence).